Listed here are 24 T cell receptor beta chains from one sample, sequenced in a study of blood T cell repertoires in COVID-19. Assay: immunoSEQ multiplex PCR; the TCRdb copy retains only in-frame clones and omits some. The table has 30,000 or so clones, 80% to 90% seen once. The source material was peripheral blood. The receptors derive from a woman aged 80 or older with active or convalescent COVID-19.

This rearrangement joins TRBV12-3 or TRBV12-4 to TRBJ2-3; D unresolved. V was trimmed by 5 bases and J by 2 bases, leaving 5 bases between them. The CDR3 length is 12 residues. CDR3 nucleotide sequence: TGTGCCAGCAGTCCCCACACAGATACGCAGTATTTT. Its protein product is CASSPHTDTQYF.

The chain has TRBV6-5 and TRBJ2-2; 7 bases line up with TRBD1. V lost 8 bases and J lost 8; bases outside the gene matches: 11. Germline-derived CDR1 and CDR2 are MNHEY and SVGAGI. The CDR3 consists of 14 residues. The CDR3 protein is CASETTGDMGELFF. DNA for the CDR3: TGTGCCAGCGAGACCACAGGGGATATGGGGGAGCTGTTTTTT.

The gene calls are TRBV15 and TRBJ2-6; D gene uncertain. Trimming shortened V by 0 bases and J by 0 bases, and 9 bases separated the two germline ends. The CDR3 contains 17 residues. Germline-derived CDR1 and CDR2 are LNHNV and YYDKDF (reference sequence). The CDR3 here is CATSRDTRSSGANVLTF. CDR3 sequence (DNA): TGTGCCACCAGCAGAGATACCCGGAGCTCTGGGGCCAACGTCCTGACTTTC. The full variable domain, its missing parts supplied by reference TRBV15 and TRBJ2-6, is DAMVIQNPRYQVTQFGKPVTLSCSQTLNHNVMYWYQQKSSQAPKLLFHYYDKDFNNEADTPDNFQSRRPNTSFCFLDIRSPGLGDTAMYLCATSRDTRSSGANVLTFGAGSRLTVL.

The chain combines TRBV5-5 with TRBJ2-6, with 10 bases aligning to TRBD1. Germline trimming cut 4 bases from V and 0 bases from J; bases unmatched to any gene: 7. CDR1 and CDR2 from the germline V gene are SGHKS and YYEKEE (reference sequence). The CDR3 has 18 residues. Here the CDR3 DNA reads TGTGCCAGCAGCCTCCGGGACAGGGGTTACTCTGGGGCCAACGTCCTGACTTTC. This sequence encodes CASSLRDRGYSGANVLTF.

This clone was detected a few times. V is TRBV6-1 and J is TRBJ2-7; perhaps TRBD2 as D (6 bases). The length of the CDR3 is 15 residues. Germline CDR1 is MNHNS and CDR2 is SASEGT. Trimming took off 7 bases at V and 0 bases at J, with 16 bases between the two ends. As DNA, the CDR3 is TGTGCCAGCACCTCTGGGACTTCGATCTCCTACGAGCAGTACTTC. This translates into CASTSGTSISYEQYF.

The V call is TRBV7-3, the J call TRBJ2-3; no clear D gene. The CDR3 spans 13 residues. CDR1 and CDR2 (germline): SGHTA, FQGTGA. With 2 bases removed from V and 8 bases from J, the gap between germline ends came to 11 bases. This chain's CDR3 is CASSLEKGATQYF. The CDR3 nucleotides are TGTGCCAGCAGCTTAGAAAAAGGAGCTACGCAGTATTTT.

CDR3 protein: CASSTGLQSYNEQFF. CDR3 bases: TGCGCCAGCAGCACGGGACTACAATCATACAATGAGCAGTTCTTC. The gene calls are TRBV5-1 and TRBJ2-1; 7 nucleotides align to TRBD2. The ends lost 4 bases at V and 4 bases at J; junction bases unmatched: 8. CDR3 length equals 15 residues. In germline, CDR1 is SGHRS, CDR2 YFSETQ.

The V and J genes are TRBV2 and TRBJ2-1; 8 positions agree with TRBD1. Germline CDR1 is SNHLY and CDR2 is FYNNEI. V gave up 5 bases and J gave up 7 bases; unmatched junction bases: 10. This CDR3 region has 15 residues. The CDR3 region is CASSLGRGQANEQFF. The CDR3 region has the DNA TGTGCCAGCAGTTTGGGCAGGGGGCAAGCAAATGAGCAGTTCTTC.

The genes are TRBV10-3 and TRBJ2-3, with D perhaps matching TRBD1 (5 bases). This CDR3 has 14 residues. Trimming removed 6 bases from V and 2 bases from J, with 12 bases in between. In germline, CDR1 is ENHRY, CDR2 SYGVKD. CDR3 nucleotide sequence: TGTGCCATCAGCCTTCAGGGTGACACAGATACGCAGTATTTT. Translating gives CAISLQGDTDTQYF.

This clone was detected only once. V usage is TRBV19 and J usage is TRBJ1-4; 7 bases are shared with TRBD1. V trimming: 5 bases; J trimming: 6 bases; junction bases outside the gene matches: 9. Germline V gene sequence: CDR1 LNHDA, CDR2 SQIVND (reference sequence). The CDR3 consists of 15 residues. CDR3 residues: CASSSTTGRHEKLFF. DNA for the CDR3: TGTGCCAGTAGTTCCACGACAGGGAGGCATGAAAAACTGTTTTTT. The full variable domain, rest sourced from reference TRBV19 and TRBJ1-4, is DGGITQSPKYLFRKEGQNVTLSCEQNLNHDAMYWYRQDPGQGLRLIYYSQIVNDFQKGDIAEGYSVSREKKESFPLTVTSAQKNPTAFYLCASSSTTGRHEKLFFGSGTQLSVL.

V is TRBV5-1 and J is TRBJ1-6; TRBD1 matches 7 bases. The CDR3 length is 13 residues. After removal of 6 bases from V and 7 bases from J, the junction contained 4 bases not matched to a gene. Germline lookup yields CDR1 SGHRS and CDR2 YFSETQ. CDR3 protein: CASKPGGNSPLHF. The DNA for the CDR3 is TGCGCCAGCAAGCCAGGGGGGAATTCACCCCTCCACTTT.

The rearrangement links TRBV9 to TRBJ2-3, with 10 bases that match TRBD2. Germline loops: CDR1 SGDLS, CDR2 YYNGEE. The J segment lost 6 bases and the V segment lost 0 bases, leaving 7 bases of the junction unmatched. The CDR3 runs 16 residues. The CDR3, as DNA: TGTGCCAGCAGCGTAGAAAGCGGGGGGGCCAGCGATACGCAGTATTTT. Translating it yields CASSVESGGASDTQYF.

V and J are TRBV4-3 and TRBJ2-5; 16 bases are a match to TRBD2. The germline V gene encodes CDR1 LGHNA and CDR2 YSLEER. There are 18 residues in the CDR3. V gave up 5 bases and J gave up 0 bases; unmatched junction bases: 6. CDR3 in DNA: TGCGCCAGCAGCTCGGGACTAGCGGGAGGGACGGACCAAGAGACCCAGTACTTC. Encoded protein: CASSSGLAGGTDQETQYF.

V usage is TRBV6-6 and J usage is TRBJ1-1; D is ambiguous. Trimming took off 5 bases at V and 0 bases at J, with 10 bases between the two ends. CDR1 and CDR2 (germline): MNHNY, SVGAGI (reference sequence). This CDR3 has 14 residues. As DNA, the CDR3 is TGTGCCAGCAGTAAACAGTTGGTGAACACTGAAGCTTTCTTT. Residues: CASSKQLVNTEAFF.

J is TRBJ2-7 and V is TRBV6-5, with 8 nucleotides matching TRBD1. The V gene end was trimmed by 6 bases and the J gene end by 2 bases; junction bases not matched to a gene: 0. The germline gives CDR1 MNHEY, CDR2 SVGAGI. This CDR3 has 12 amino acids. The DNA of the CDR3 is TGTGCCAGCAGGGGACAGGCCTACGAGCAGTACTTC. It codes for CASRGQAYEQYF.

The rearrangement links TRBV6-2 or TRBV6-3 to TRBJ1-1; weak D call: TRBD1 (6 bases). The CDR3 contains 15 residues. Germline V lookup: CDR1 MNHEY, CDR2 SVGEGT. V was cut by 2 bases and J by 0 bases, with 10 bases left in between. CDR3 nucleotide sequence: TGTGCCAGCAGTTACCACACAGGGATGAACACTGAAGCTTTCTTT. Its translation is CASSYHTGMNTEAFF.

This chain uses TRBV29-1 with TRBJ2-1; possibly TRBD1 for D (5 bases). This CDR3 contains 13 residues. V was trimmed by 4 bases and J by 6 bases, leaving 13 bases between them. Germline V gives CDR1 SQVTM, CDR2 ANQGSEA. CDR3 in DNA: TGCAGCGTTGCAACCCGAAGGGGCAATGAGCAGTTCTTC. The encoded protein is CSVATRRGNEQFF.

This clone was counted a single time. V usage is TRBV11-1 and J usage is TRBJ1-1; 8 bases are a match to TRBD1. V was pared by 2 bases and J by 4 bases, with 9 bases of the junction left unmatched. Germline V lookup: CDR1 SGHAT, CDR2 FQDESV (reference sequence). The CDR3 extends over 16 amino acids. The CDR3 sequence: CASSLRQGAQVTEAFF. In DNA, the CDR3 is TGTGCCAGCAGCTTAAGGCAGGGGGCGCAGGTCACTGAAGCTTTCTTT.

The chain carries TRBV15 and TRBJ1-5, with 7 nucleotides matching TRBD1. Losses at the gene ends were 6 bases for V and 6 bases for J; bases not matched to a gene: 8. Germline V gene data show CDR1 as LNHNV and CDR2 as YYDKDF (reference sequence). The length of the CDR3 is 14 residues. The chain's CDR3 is CATSPGQAGQPQHF. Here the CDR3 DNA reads TGTGCCACCAGTCCTGGACAGGCGGGTCAGCCCCAGCATTTT.

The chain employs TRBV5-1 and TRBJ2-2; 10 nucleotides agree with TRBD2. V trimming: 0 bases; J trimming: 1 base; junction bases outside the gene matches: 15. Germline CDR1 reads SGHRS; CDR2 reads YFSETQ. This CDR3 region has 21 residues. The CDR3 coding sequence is TGCGCCAGCAGCTTGGGGTCTCTCTACTCCTCTAGCGGGAGGAACACCGGGGAGCTGTTTTTT. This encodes CASSLGSLYSSSGRNTGELFF.

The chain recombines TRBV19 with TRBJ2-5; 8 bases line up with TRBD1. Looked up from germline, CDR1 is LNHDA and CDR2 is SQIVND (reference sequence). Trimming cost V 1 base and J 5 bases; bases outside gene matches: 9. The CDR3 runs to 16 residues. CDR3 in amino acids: CASSIGSPGGRETQYF. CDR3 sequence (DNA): TGTGCCAGTAGTATAGGGAGCCCAGGGGGCCGGGAGACCCAGTACTTC.

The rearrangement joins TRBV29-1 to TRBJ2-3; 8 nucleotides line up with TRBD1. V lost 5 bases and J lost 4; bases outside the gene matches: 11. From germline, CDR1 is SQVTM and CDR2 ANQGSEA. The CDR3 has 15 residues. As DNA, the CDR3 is TGCAGCGTTACAAAGGGCCAGGGGGCGTCAGATACGCAGTATTTT. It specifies CSVTKGQGASDTQYF.

The CDR3 DNA reads as TGTGCCAGCACCGTAGCGGGAGCGGGTACCGGGGAGCTGTTTTTT. Translated: CASTVAGAGTGELFF. The chain combines TRBV2 with TRBJ2-2; 9 nucleotides match TRBD2. Per the germline V gene, CDR1 is SNHLY and CDR2 is FYNNEI. Losses at the gene ends were 7 bases for V and 5 bases for J; bases not matched to a gene: 8. CDR3 length equals 15 residues.

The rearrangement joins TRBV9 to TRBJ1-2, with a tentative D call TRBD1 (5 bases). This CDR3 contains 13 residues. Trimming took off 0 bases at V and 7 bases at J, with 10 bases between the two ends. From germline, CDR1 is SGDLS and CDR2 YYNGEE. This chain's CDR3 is CASSVVGGGGYTF. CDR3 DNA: TGTGCCAGCAGCGTAGTGGGGGGAGGTGGCTACACCTTC.